The sequence of this TCR beta chain was determined in a study of cytomegalovirus exposure and HLA in healthy donors. Trimming pared 6 bases from V and 4 bases from J, leaving 12 bases between. Germline lookup yields CDR1 SGHTA and CDR2 FQGTGA. The CDR3 is 13 amino acids. PCR employed 60 Vbeta and 13 Jbeta primers. Assay used: immunoSEQ multiplex PCR; TCRdb lists only in-frame clones, some missing. The data hold approximately 110,000 clones, with roughly 76% observed a single time. Points on this clone: Its antigen remains unidentified.

Though probably carrying unrecorded immune exposures, donors were nominally healthy at sampling. Regarding the study as a whole: V- and J-gene trimming of TCR beta was linked (in a later analysis) to a missense DCLRE1C variant.

The receptor was derived from a woman aged 45-60 years in good health and CMV-seropositive. The sequencing sample was made of PBMCs. The chain recombines TRBV7-3 with TRBJ1-1, with a possible D match to TRBD1 (6 bases). The CDR3 DNA sequence: TGTGCCAGCAGTGCGGGGGCCGGCACTGAAGCTTTCTTT. It codes for CASSAGAGTEAFF.